The source of this T cell receptor (beta chain) is a study of blood T cells in healthy people across ages. At the level of the study: About one barcoded beta molecule per two T cells came from capture by template switching.

Per the germline V gene, CDR1 is DFQATT and CDR2 is SNEGSKA (reference sequence). There are 16 residues in the CDR3. With 1 base clipped from V and 0 bases from J, the junction kept 3 bases outside the gene matches. Isolation recovered at least 6 million PBMCs from every sample. The authors extracted at least 6 micrograms of total RNA per sample. Findings and limits, study-wide: Significant beta diversity loss was already apparent by age roughly 43, declining roughly linearly.

A second about 6 to 12 cycle PCR used barcoded and J-beta primers. TCRdb reanalysed the 5' RACE reads using MiXCR and keeps one entry per CDR3 protein. The sample records 1.5 million to 2 million distinct CDR3 sequences, roughly 50% being singletons. Comments on this clonotype: The antigen is not known.

The sample consisted of blood. The J gene is TRBJ2-3, the V gene TRBV20-1; 11 bases are a match to TRBD2. This TCR was recovered from a woman aged 40 to 50 in good health. CDR3 sequence: CSARGGTSGSTDTQYF. The CDR3 coding sequence is TGCAGTGCTAGAGGGGGGACTAGCGGAAGCACAGATACGCAGTATTTT.